Presented here are 26 T cell receptor beta chains from one specimen sequenced in a study of blood T cell repertoires in COVID-19. Profiling relied on immunoSEQ multiplex PCR, and the TCRdb table lists in-frame clones only, not all of them. The top ten hold about a sixth of the sample, which has about 99,000 clones, approximately 89% seen once. Source material: peripheral blood. These receptors were obtained from an elderly woman in a cohort sampled during active COVID-19.

V is TRBV6-5 and J is TRBJ1-2; no firm D call. CDR1 is MNHEY, CDR2 SVGAGI, per germline. The CDR3 sequence is 13 residues long. Between the trimmed V and J ends, which lost 6 bases and 5 bases, there was a span of 13 bases. This chain's CDR3 is CASRPNSLYGYTF. CDR3 coding DNA: TGTGCCAGCAGGCCAAATTCACTTTATGGCTACACCTTC.

V usage is TRBV7-2 and J usage is TRBJ2-7; TRBD2 aligns across 7 bases. The junction had 6 bases not matched to a gene; V was cut back by 5 bases and J by 2 bases. Germline CDR1 reads SGHTA; CDR2 reads FQGNSA. The CDR3 extends over 14 amino acids. The CDR3 nucleotides are TGTGCCAGCAGCGCCTCCGGGACTACCTACGAGCAGTACTTC. This translates into CASSASGTTYEQYF.

This rearrangement joins TRBV7-9 to TRBJ1-5, with D unclear. V lost 5 bases and J 2 bases, leaving 4 bases between the germline ends. Germline CDR1 SEHNR, CDR2 FQNEAQ (reference sequence). The CDR3 has 12 residues. The CDR3 reads CASSLGNQPQHF. As DNA, the CDR3 is TGTGCCAGCAGCCTTGGCAATCAGCCCCAGCATTTT.

This sequence joins TRBV24-1 and TRBJ2-3, with 8 bases matching TRBD1. The CDR3 runs to 16 residues. With 3 bases clipped from V and 2 bases from J, the junction kept 6 bases outside the gene matches. Germline V gives CDR1 KGHDR, CDR2 SFDVKD. The CDR3: CATSDGGQATTDTQYF. In nucleotides, the CDR3 is TGTGCCACCAGTGATGGGGGACAGGCGACCACAGATACGCAGTATTTT.

The chain uses TRBV18 and TRBJ2-7; 7 nucleotides match TRBD1. The CDR3 spans 15 residues. In germline, CDR1 is KGHSH, CDR2 LQKENI. V lost 3 bases to trimming and J lost 3 bases; unmatched junction nucleotides: 8. CDR3 nucleotide sequence: TGTGCCAGCTCACCCCGACAGGGTTCCCGCTACGAGCAGTACTTC. It encodes CASSPRQGSRYEQYF.

CDR3: CSAPGRVGAFF. For the CDR3, the DNA is TGCAGTGCCCCGGGAAGGGTGGGAGCTTTCTTT. V is TRBV20-1 and J is TRBJ1-1; D gene unclear. The CDR3 is 11 amino acids. CDR1 and CDR2 (germline): DFQATT, SNEGSKA (reference sequence). V lost 6 bases to trimming and J lost 10 bases, with 15 bases between them.

The V call is TRBV18, the J call TRBJ1-5; a weak D match, TRBD1 (5 bases). The germline V gene has CDR1 KGHSH and CDR2 LQKENI. Trimming shortened V by 2 bases and J by 6 bases, and 11 bases separated the two germline ends. The CDR3 extends over 14 amino acids. The CDR3 reads CASSPGGWGQPQHF. In DNA, the CDR3 is TGTGCCAGCTCACCAGGGGGGTGGGGTCAGCCCCAGCATTTT.

This chain uses TRBV10-3 with TRBJ2-7; 9 bases line up with TRBD2. The V segment lost 10 bases and the J segment 3 bases; nucleotides outside the gene matches: 10. This CDR3 has 14 amino acids. Germline V gene data show CDR1 as ENHRY and CDR2 as SYGVKD. The CDR3 nucleotides are TGTGCCACCCTCGAGCCTAGCGGGGACTACGAGCAGTACTTC. Translation: CATLEPSGDYEQYF.

The chain carries TRBV18 and TRBJ2-1, with D perhaps TRBD2 (7 bases). The CDR3 spans 15 residues. Germline assignment: CDR1 KGHSH and CDR2 LQKENI. Trimming took 2 bases from V and 7 from J, leaving 15 bases between them. Here the CDR3 DNA reads TGTGCCAGCTCACCAGGGGGGGCGCGGGAGAATGAGCAGTTCTTC. Translating gives CASSPGGARENEQFF.

The J gene is TRBJ1-5, the V gene TRBV5-1; TRBD1 matches at 7 bases. The V and J ends lost 0 bases and 5 bases, in that order; junction bases with no gene match: 2. The CDR3 length is 14 residues. Germline V gives CDR1 SGHRS, CDR2 YFSETQ. Written as DNA, the CDR3 is TGCGCCAGCAGCTTGGAGACAGGGCATCAGCCCCAGCATTTT. Amino acids: CASSLETGHQPQHF.

The CDR3 loop is CATNGRGWDEQFF. The CDR3 nucleotides are TGTGCCACCAACGGGAGGGGATGGGATGAGCAGTTCTTC. The gene calls are TRBV6-4 and TRBJ2-1, with 8 positions matching TRBD2. The germline CDR1 and CDR2 sequences are MRHNA and SNTAGT. J gave up 8 bases and V 10 bases, and 10 bases lay outside the gene matches. The CDR3 sequence is 13 residues long.

This sequence joins TRBV11-2 and TRBJ2-1; 10 bases map to TRBD2. Germline assignment: CDR1 SGHAT and CDR2 FQNNGV. The CDR3 loop spans 15 amino acids. J gave up 8 bases and V 1 base, and 5 bases lay outside the gene matches. The CDR3 coding sequence is TGTGCCAGCAGCTTAGGGCTAGCGGGAGAATATGAGCAGTTCTTC. Translated: CASSLGLAGEYEQFF.

V is TRBV7-3 and J is TRBJ2-3, with D perhaps matching TRBD2 (7 bases). CDR1 is SGHTA and CDR2 is FQGTGA in the germline V gene. V lost 8 bases, J lost 5 bases, and 11 bases lay in between. The CDR3 totals 12 residues. The CDR3 coding sequence is TGTGCCAGCGGGGGGGCGAAAGATACGCAGTATTTT. It translates to CASGGAKDTQYF.

V and J are TRBV5-6 and TRBJ2-2; D may be TRBD1 (7 bases). Germline CDR1 reads SGHDT; CDR2 reads YYEEEE. V lost 4 bases, J lost 5 bases, and 12 bases lay in between. This CDR3 has 14 amino acids. CDR3 residues: CASSPQGGTGELFF. The CDR3 bases are TGTGCCAGCAGCCCCCAGGGGGGAACCGGGGAGCTGTTTTTT.

This clone was seen once. This rearrangement joins TRBV9 to TRBJ2-1; 7 bases line up with TRBD2. Per germline, CDR1 SGDLS and CDR2 YYNGEE. The length of the CDR3 is 16 residues. Germline trimming cut 3 bases from V and 5 bases from J; bases unmatched to any gene: 11. In nucleotides, the CDR3 is TGTGCCAGCAGCGCTGGTTGGGGGAGGGAAAACAATGAGCAGTTCTTC. Translated, it gives CASSAGWGRENNEQFF.

The V and J genes are TRBV6-5 and TRBJ1-2; the D gene is possibly TRBD1 (6 bases). Between the trimmed V and J ends, which lost 9 bases and 2 bases, there was a span of 16 bases. Germline values: CDR1 MNHEY, CDR2 SVGAGI. The CDR3 runs to 14 residues. The DNA of the CDR3 is TGTGCCAGTAGATCGGGACAAAGAAACTATGGCTACACCTTC. Translation: CASRSGQRNYGYTF.

This clone occurred once. The rearrangement uses TRBV2 and TRBJ2-4; the match to TRBD1 covers 8 bases. Germline values: CDR1 SNHLY, CDR2 FYNNEI. The V segment lost 11 bases and the J segment 0 bases; nucleotides outside the gene matches: 3. The CDR3 has 13 amino acids. The CDR3 sequence is CAGTGLAKNIQYF. The CDR3 bases are TGTGCCGGGACAGGACTAGCCAAAAACATTCAGTACTTC.

V gene TRBV5-1 combines with J gene TRBJ2-7; D perhaps matches TRBD2 (6 bases). Germline CDR1 is SGHRS and CDR2 is YFSETQ. The V end was cut by 0 bases, the J end by 0 bases, with 13 bases between. The CDR3 consists of 16 residues. CDR3 nucleotide sequence: TGCGCCAGCAGCTTGGAGGGCGGGGTGAGCTCCTACGAGCAGTACTTC. It translates to CASSLEGGVSSYEQYF. The variable domain in full, with the rest retrieved from reference TRBV5-1 and TRBJ2-7, is KAGVTQTPRYLIKTRGQQVTLSCSPISGHRSVSWYQQTPGQGLQFLFEYFSETQRNKGNFPGRFSGRQFSNSRSEMNVSTLELGDSALYLCASSLEGGVSSYEQYFGPGTRLTVT.

This clone appeared a few times. The chain combines TRBV14 with TRBJ1-2, with D uncertain. The V end was cut by 4 bases, the J end by 8 bases, with 14 bases between. Germline V lookup: CDR1 SGHDN, CDR2 FVKESK. The CDR3 is 13 residues long. The CDR3 coding sequence is TGTGCCAGCAGCCCTAGGGAGGGTACCGGCTACACCTTC. Translating gives CASSPREGTGYTF.

V usage is TRBV7-9 and J usage is TRBJ2-7; D may be TRBD2 (6 bases). Trimming shortened V by 4 bases and J by 0 bases, and 13 bases separated the two germline ends. Per germline, CDR1 SEHNR and CDR2 FQNEAQ (reference sequence). There are 15 residues in the CDR3. Here the CDR3 DNA reads TGTGCCAGCAGCTCAATACCGGGAGCCTCCTACGAGCAGTACTTC. Translation gives CASSSIPGASYEQYF.

V and J are TRBV5-1 and TRBJ2-7; 8 bases match TRBD1. The CDR3 consists of 16 residues. The V gene's germline CDR1 is SGHRS and CDR2 YFSETQ. The trim removed 4 bases at V and 0 bases at J, leaving 9 bases unmatched. CDR3 nucleotide sequence: TGCGCCAGCAGCCCCCCAGGGGGCGGCAGCTCCTACGAGCAGTACTTC. It translates to CASSPPGGGSSYEQYF. Full variable domain (remainder filled in from reference TRBV5-1 and TRBJ2-7): KAGVTQTPRYLIKTRGQQVTLSCSPISGHRSVSWYQQTPGQGLQFLFEYFSETQRNKGNFPGRFSGRQFSNSRSEMNVSTLELGDSALYLCASSPPGGGSSYEQYFGPGTRLTVT.

The V and J genes are TRBV4-1 and TRBJ2-7; TRBD2 matches 7 bases. Trimming cost V 3 bases and J 3 bases; bases outside gene matches: 14. Germline CDR1 and CDR2: MGHRA and YSYEKL. CDR3 length: 17 residues. CDR3 nucleotide sequence: TGCGCCAGCAGCCATGCCAATCCGGGAGGCCCGAGCTACGAGCAGTACTTC. It specifies CASSHANPGGPSYEQYF.

The rearrangement uses TRBV18 and TRBJ2-5; 9 bases match TRBD1. V shed 1 base and J 5 bases; nucleotides not matched to a gene: 11. This CDR3 region has 17 residues. Germline V gene data show CDR1 as KGHSH and CDR2 as LQKENI. CDR3 nucleotides: TGTGCCAGCTCACCACAACCGACCGGGACAGGGTGGGAGACCCAGTACTTC. Protein: CASSPQPTGTGWETQYF.

The chain is built from TRBV2 and TRBJ1-6; weak D call: TRBD1 (6 bases). The CDR3 is 16 amino acids. Germline CDR1 and CDR2: SNHLY and FYNNEI. With 5 bases removed from V and 10 bases from J, the gap between germline ends came to 21 bases. Here the CDR3 reads CASSLSSPGAGSPLHF. CDR3 nucleotide sequence: TGTGCCAGCAGTTTAAGCTCTCCAGGGGCTGGGTCACCCCTCCACTTT.

V is TRBV12-3 or TRBV12-4 and J is TRBJ1-2; D possibly corresponds to TRBD1 (5 bases). CDR3 length equals 12 residues. Trimming left V 6 bases short and J 4 bases short, with 9 bases between. CDR3 sequence (DNA): TGTGCCAGCAGCCCACAGGTCTATGGCTACACCTTC. Translated, it gives CASSPQVYGYTF.

The V call is TRBV2, the J call TRBJ2-1; 11 bases fit TRBD2. CDR3 length: 16 residues. V was clipped by 4 bases and J by 9 bases; unmatched bases: 11. In germline, CDR1 is SNHLY, CDR2 FYNNEI. The CDR3 DNA is TGTGCCAGCAGTGGGAAGGCTAGCGGGGGGCCGGGTGAGCAGTTCTTC. Residues: CASSGKASGGPGEQFF.